Below are 20 T cell receptor beta chains sequenced from a single sample in a study of T cell clonality in common variable immunodeficiency. Data came from immunoSEQ multiplex PCR; TCRdb stores just in-frame clones and leaves some out. The sample was found to contain under 35,000 clones, and every one recurs. The sequencing sample was made of peripheral blood mononuclear cells. The receptors derive from a person between 18 and 75 years old in good health.

The sample holds many counts of this clone. With the read ending 3 residues before the CDR3 end, the germline J gene is used to fill in that end. The rearrangement uses TRBV30 and TRBJ2-2, with 7 bases aligning to TRBD2. V was pared by 5 bases and J by 9 bases, with 9 bases of the junction left unmatched. The CDR3 has 13 residues. The V gene's germline CDR1 is GTSNPN and CDR2 SVGIG (reference sequence). CDR3 protein: CAWPPGGGRELFF. Incomplete CDR3 DNA: TGTGCCTGGCCCCCCGGGGGAGGGCGGGAG.

As concerns this clone: The read ends 3 residues early relative to the CDR3; the germline J gene fills the gap. The rearrangement uses TRBV19 and TRBJ1-4; D is unclear. CDR3 length: 13 amino acids. The germline CDR1 and CDR2 sequences are LNHDA and SQIVND (reference sequence). The CDR3: CASSIDGQTPLFF. CDR3 DNA (partial): TGTGCCAGTAGTATAGATGGGCAGACACCA. Drawing the rest from reference TRBV19 and TRBJ1-4, the complete variable domain is DGGITQSPKYLFRKEGQNVTLSCEQNLNHDAMYWYRQDPGQGLRLIYYSQIVNDFQKGDIAEGYSVSREKKESFPLTVTSAQKNPTAFYLCASSIDGQTPLFFGSGTQLSVL.

This clone has at least ten counts. The read halts 3 residues ahead of the CDR3 end, with the missing end drawn from the germline J gene. The rearrangement joins TRBV30 to TRBJ2-3; 9 nucleotides match TRBD2. This CDR3 is 17 amino acids long. V shed 1 base, J shed 6 bases, and the junction held 14 bases outside the gene matches. Germline V gene data show CDR1 as GTSNPN and CDR2 as SVGIG (reference sequence). CDR3 loop: CAWSALGRGSGSDTQYF. CDR3 DNA (partial): TGTGCCTGGAGTGCCCTCGGCCGGGGTAGCGGGAGTGATACG.

This clone has ten or more counts. The CDR3 is cut off 3 residues early in the read; its end comes from the germline J gene. This rearrangement joins TRBV5-4 to TRBJ2-3, with 8 bases fitting TRBD2. The CDR3 is 15 amino acids. Trimming took 2 bases from V and 2 from J; bases not matched to a gene: 4. Germline CDR1 and CDR2: SGHNT and YYREEE (reference sequence). CDR3 DNA, as far as it was read: TGTGCCAGCAGCTTAGCGGGAGACGCCACAGATACG. It encodes CASSLAGDATDT. In full, the CDR3 reads CASSLAGDATDTQYF.

This clone came up many times. The read falls 3 residues short of the CDR3 end, and the missing part is taken from the germline J gene. This rearrangement joins TRBV4-2 to TRBJ2-4; D gene ambiguous. Germline-derived CDR1 and CDR2 are LGHNA and YNFKEQ. This CDR3 is 14 amino acids long. V lost 1 base to trimming and J lost 0 bases, with 4 bases between them. The CDR3 sequence is CASSQGVAKNIQYF. The DNA read from the CDR3 is TGTGCCAGCAGCCAAGGCGTAGCCAAAAACATT.

In this sample, this clone turned up many times. CDR3 sequence reads: CASSSGHYEQYF. CDR3 DNA (partial): TGTGCCAGCAGCTCCGGACATTACGAG. The genes are TRBV5-6 and TRBJ2-7, with D possibly being TRBD1 (5 bases). Read data end 3 residues before the CDR3 end; the end is taken from the germline J gene. This CDR3 has 12 residues. The V and J ends lost 3 bases and 4 bases respectively, with 8 bases between them. Per the germline V gene, CDR1 is SGHDT and CDR2 is YYEEEE. The entire variable domain, with the rest obtained from reference TRBV5-6 and TRBJ2-7, is as follows: DAGVTQSPTHLIKTRGQQVTLRCSPKSGHDTVSWYQQALGQGPQFIFQYYEEEERQRGNFPDRFSGHQFPNYSSELNVNALLLGDSALYLCASSSGHYEQYFGPGTRLTVT.

Ten or more counts support this clone. The read finishes 3 residues shy of the CDR3 end, and the germline J gene is used to complete it. The rearrangement links TRBV20-1 to TRBJ1-5; 7 bases fit TRBD1. CDR1 DFQATT and CDR2 SNEGSKA come from the germline V gene (reference sequence). V shed 6 bases, J shed 0 bases, and the junction held 11 bases outside the gene matches. This CDR3 spans 16 amino acids. The CDR3 reads CSAGTVRPYSNQPQHF. The CDR3 DNA, read in part, is TGCAGTGCGGGGACAGTACGCCCGTATAGCAATCAGCCC.

In its sample, this clone was seen a few times. The CDR3 goes on 3 residues after the read ends, and that part is filled in from the germline J gene. This chain connects TRBV2 to TRBJ1-2; D may be TRBD1 (5 bases). The V gene's germline CDR1 is SNHLY and CDR2 FYNNEI. This CDR3 region has 14 residues. The covered CDR3 bases are TGTGCCAGCAGTGGGGGACTAGCGTTGTACGAC. Its translation is CASSGGLALYD. The whole CDR3 protein is CASSGGLALYDYTF.

At least ten counts were recorded for this clone. The read terminates 3 residues before the CDR3 end, so the remaining end is supplied by the germline J gene. The chain carries TRBV20-1 and TRBJ2-5; D perhaps matches TRBD2 (6 bases). From germline, CDR1 is DFQATT and CDR2 SNEGSKA (reference sequence). The V gene lost 3 bases and the J gene lost 5 bases, with 13 bases spanning the gap. The CDR3 runs to 13 residues. This chain's CDR3 is CSARVEGRETQYF. Partial CDR3 DNA: TGCAGTGCTAGGGTGGAGGGGCGGGAGACC.

This clone was seen repeatedly, ten times or more. The read ends 3 residues before the CDR3 terminus; that terminus is restored from the germline J gene. The chain is built from TRBV12-3 or TRBV12-4 and TRBJ1-4; a weak D match, TRBD1 (6 bases). Trimming removed 6 bases from V and 10 bases from J, with 15 bases in between. CDR3 length: 13 amino acids. This CDR3 is CASRKSGHLKLFF. CDR3 DNA, as far as it was read: TGTGCCAGCAGGAAATCGGGACACCTAAAA.

This clone was recorded many times. Read coverage stops 3 residues before the CDR3 terminus; the germline J gene supplies the remainder. This chain connects TRBV14 to TRBJ2-1; D not resolved. Trimming removed 1 base from V and 3 bases from J, with 13 bases in between. The CDR3 length is 16 residues. Germline loops: CDR1 SGHDN, CDR2 FVKESK. The DNA read from the CDR3 is TGTGCCAGCAGCCAAGTTTATCAGGTCAGCTACAATGAG. Protein sequence: CASSQVYQVSYNE. The whole CDR3 region reads CASSQVYQVSYNEQFF.

This clone was observed many times. With the read ending 3 residues before the CDR3 end, the germline J gene is used to fill in that end. V is TRBV13 and J is TRBJ1-4; TRBD1 might be the D (5 bases). The V and J ends lost 7 bases and 0 bases respectively, with 15 bases between them. The CDR3 spans 16 residues. Looked up from germline, CDR1 is PRHDT and CDR2 is FYEKMQ (reference sequence). The CDR3 protein is CASTTGHRATNEKLFF. The sequenced CDR3 bases are TGTGCCAGCACCACCGGACACCGTGCAACTAATGAAAAA.

Many counts were recorded for this clone. With the read ending 3 residues before the CDR3 end, the germline J gene is used to fill in that end. The chain combines TRBV20-1 with TRBJ1-2; D is unclear. The CDR3 spans 15 residues. CDR1 and CDR2 from the germline V gene are DFQATT and SNEGSKA (reference sequence). Trimming shortened V by 2 bases and J by 4 bases, and 17 bases separated the two germline ends. CDR3 sequence reads: CSARPGRGMGYGYTF. The CDR3 bases that were read are TGCAGTGCTAGACCGGGCCGCGGGATGGGCTATGGC.

Concerning this clone itself: Germline and junction disagree at one end, which may indicate a read error. Sequencing ends 3 residues short of the CDR3 end; the germline J gene provides the rest. Other nucleotide sequences in the sample specify the same CDR3. The V and J genes are TRBV19 and TRBJ1-1; 7 bases match TRBD1. Germline CDR1 is LNHDA and CDR2 is SQIVND (reference sequence). The length of the CDR3 is 14 residues. CDR3 DNA (partial): TGTGCCAGTAGACGACAGGGTAGGATCACTGAG. It yields the protein CASRRQGRITE. The whole CDR3 reads CASRRQGRITEAFF.

Worth noting for this clone: The CDR3 end falls 3 residues outside the read, so it is completed with the germline J gene. This chain uses TRBV7-9 with TRBJ2-4; D remains unclear. Germline CDR1 is SEHNR and CDR2 is FQNEAQ (reference sequence). The CDR3 totals 13 residues. Partial CDR3 DNA: TGTGCCAGCAGCCTACCCCTCCTTGGTGGT. It encodes CASSLPLLGG. The entire CDR3 sequence reads CASSLPLLGGQYF.

This clone showed up many times. The observed sequence ends 3 residues before the CDR3 terminus, with the missing tail filled in from the germline J gene. The chain joins TRBV7-2 to TRBJ2-1; 10 bases map to TRBD2. The CDR3 contains 15 residues. Trimming at V came to 5 bases and at J to 5 bases, leaving 6 bases not matched to a gene. Germline assignment: CDR1 SGHTA and CDR2 FQGNSA. CDR3 bases read: TGTGCCAGCAGCCGGACTAGCGGAGCCCACAATGAG. This encodes CASSRTSGAHNE. The CDR3 in full is CASSRTSGAHNEQFF.

This clone was recorded many times. The read gets to within 3 residues of the CDR3 end, and the germline J gene fills in the rest. The rearrangement uses TRBV20-1 and TRBJ1-4; a weak D match, TRBD1 (5 bases). The CDR3 runs to 12 residues. Germline CDR1 DFQATT, CDR2 SNEGSKA (reference sequence). Trimming pared 3 bases from V and 8 bases from J, leaving 10 bases between. This CDR3 is CSARRGEEKLFF. The sequenced part of the CDR3 DNA is TGCAGTGCTAGGAGGGGAGAAGAAAAA.

This clone was counted many times. From the germline J gene comes the end of the CDR3, since the read stops 3 residues before it. The chain employs TRBV2 and TRBJ2-3, with D tentatively TRBD1 or TRBD2 (6 bases each). This CDR3 spans 15 amino acids. From germline, CDR1 is SNHLY and CDR2 FYNNEI. The V and J ends lost 6 bases and 0 bases respectively, with 13 bases between them. The CDR3: CASRGGTTSTDTQYF. The sequenced CDR3 bases are TGTGCCAGCAGAGGCGGGACAACTAGCACAGATACG.

This clone was counted many times. The read ends 3 residues shy of where the CDR3 ends; the end is completed using the germline J gene. This chain uses TRBV7-2 with TRBJ1-2, with 11 bases identical to TRBD1. Germline lookup yields CDR1 SGHTA and CDR2 FQGNSA. With V trimmed by 3 bases and J by 5 bases, 5 bases remained unmatched. The CDR3 runs to 15 residues. The sequenced CDR3 bases are TGTGCCAGCAGCTTGGACAGGGGGCGGGCTTATGGC. Translated: CASSLDRGRAYG. The full CDR3 sequence reads CASSLDRGRAYGYTF.

This clone was found many times. Coverage ceases 3 residues before the CDR3 finishes, and the germline J gene fills in the end. V and J are TRBV10-3 and TRBJ2-7; TRBD1 might be the D (5 bases). The CDR3 runs to 12 residues. V was pared by 6 bases and J by 0 bases, with 6 bases between. Germline CDR1 ENHRY, CDR2 SYGVKD. CDR3 residues: CAIRTASYEQYF. The covered CDR3 bases are TGTGCCATCAGGACAGCCTCCTACGAG.